This TCR beta chain was identified in a study of T cell responses to AZD1222 COVID-19 vaccine. Study results and limitations: Spike-specific TCR breadth and depth went up after people got two AZD1222 doses.

Profiling relied on immunoSEQ multiplex PCR, and the TCRdb table lists in-frame clones only, not all of them. The sample comprises some 190,000 clones, 80% to 90% of which are singletons, and 6.9% rests with the top ten. Regarding this clone: As yet, its antigen is unknown.

The sequence was collected from an adult in good health. The starting material was peripheral blood, obtained on day 0 of AZD1222 vaccination.

The CDR3 loop is CASSLTGTSTDEQFF. CDR3 in DNA: TGTGCCAGCAGCCTGACCGGGACTAGCACCGATGAGCAGTTCTTC. V usage is TRBV28 and J usage is TRBJ2-1, with TRBD2 identical over 9 bases. Germline CDR1 and CDR2: MDHEN and SYDVKM. With V trimmed by 6 bases and J by 8 bases, 11 bases remained unmatched. The CDR3 contains 15 residues.